This T cell receptor beta chain originates from a study of blood T cell repertoires in COVID-19. In the study overall: There were acute and convalescent COVID-19 samples, and they came from the United States, Italy and Spain. T cells, B-cell-depleted T cells, or PBMCs supplied cDNA or gDNA.

In the original processing: For nucleated cells, counts were estimated from reference gene primer amplification. TCRdb keeps only in-frame clones here, not all; method: immunoSEQ multiplex PCR. V, J and clone size were drawn from that table, and D and trimming were deduced from the DNA. The profile shows around 370,000 clones, under 95% of them singletons. Germline CDR1 and CDR2: MNHEY and SVGAGI. After removal of 6 bases from V and 4 bases from J, the junction contained 4 bases not matched to a gene. The CDR3 has 14 amino acids. The chain uses TRBV6-5 and TRBJ2-2; 8 bases are shared with TRBD1. This clonotype originated in a woman under 30 who had recovered from COVID-19. The material sequenced was peripheral blood. The CDR3 loop reads CASRHRGSTGELFF. DNA for the CDR3: TGTGCCAGCAGGCACAGGGGGAGCACCGGGGAGCTGTTTTTT.